These T cell receptor beta chains were read from a single sample in a study of T cell responses to AZD1222 COVID-19 vaccine. Some clones are missing from TCRdb's copy, which holds only in-frame ones; the method was immunoSEQ multiplex PCR. Here the sample spans 150,000 to 200,000 clones, roughly 90% being singletons. The sequences come from peripheral blood, collected on day 0 of AZD1222 vaccination. These receptors were obtained from an adult in good health. Both conserved end residues are part of each CDR3. The order of the fields is clone size, J gene, V gene, CDR3 length, D gene, CDR3 protein, CDR3 DNA. The D gene is left open where the match is weak. Clone sizes are given selectively: once, few, many, or a class where the clone is expanded.

>once|TRBJ2-1|TRBV2|14|.
CASRGDVPYNEQFF
TGTGCCAGCAGGGGGGACGTACCCTACAATGAGCAGTTCTTC
>.|TRBJ1-1|TRBV7-3|13|.
CASSLEANTEAFF
TGTGCCAGCAGCTTAGAGGCAAACACTGAAGCTTTCTTT
>.|TRBJ2-1|TRBV7-3|15|TRBD2
CASSLSGRADNEQFF
TGTGCCAGCAGCTTAAGCGGGAGGGCCGACAATGAGCAGTTCTTC
>.|TRBJ2-5|TRBV5-4|16|.
CASSVTRGKSGETQYF
TGTGCCAGCAGCGTCACCCGCGGGAAATCGGGGGAGACCCAGTACTTC
>.|TRBJ2-2|TRBV2|14|TRBD2
CASSFGGRAGELFF
TGTGCCAGCTCTTTCGGAGGGAGGGCCGGGGAGCTGTTTTTT
>.|TRBJ2-1|TRBV7-2|14|TRBD2
CASSSWTSGNEQFF
TGTGCCAGCAGTTCTTGGACTAGCGGCAATGAGCAGTTCTTC
>.|TRBJ1-1|TRBV6-5|16|.
CASSYLSGARSTEAFF
TGTGCCAGCAGTTACTTATCAGGGGCCCGGAGCACTGAAGCTTTCTTT
>once|TRBJ2-1|TRBV5-4|15|TRBD2
CASSSGLVDYNEQFF
TGTGCCAGCAGCTCGGGACTAGTGGATTACAATGAGCAGTTCTTC
>.|TRBJ2-7|TRBV28|15|.
CASSSGGTSYYEQYF
TGTGCCAGCTCCAGCGGAGGGACCTCCTACTACGAGCAGTACTTC
>.|TRBJ1-1|TRBV30|15|.
CASRYSNTGHTEAFF
TGTGCCTCACGATACTCCAACACAGGGCACACTGAAGCTTTCTTT
>.|TRBJ1-5|TRBV5-1|14|.
CASSLALGGQPQHF
TGCGCCAGCAGCTTGGCCTTGGGAGGACAGCCCCAGCATTTT
>.|TRBJ2-7|TRBV6-5|14|.
CASRNLGVGYEQYF
TGTGCCAGCAGGAACCTCGGGGTCGGCTACGAGCAGTACTTC
>.|TRBJ1-1|TRBV18|14|.
CASSAPEGISEAFF
TGTGCCAGCTCAGCCCCGGAGGGAATATCTGAAGCTTTCTTT
>.|TRBJ1-4|TRBV7-2|13|.
CASLARPNEKLFF
TGTGCCAGCTTAGCACGACCTAATGAAAAACTGTTTTTT